These 23 T cell receptor beta chains share one sample of origin, sequenced in a study of blood T cell repertoires in COVID-19. The protocol was immunoSEQ multiplex PCR, while the TCRdb copy is restricted to in-frame clones and leaves out a portion. The sample has roughly 250,000 clones, approximately 78% seen once. Sequenced material: peripheral blood. The source is a woman aged 55-69 years with active or convalescent COVID-19.

The rearrangement links TRBV11-3 to TRBJ1-2; 11 bases line up with TRBD1. Trimming removed 0 bases from V and 6 bases from J; junction bases left unmatched: 12. The CDR3 contains 18 residues. The germline V gene has CDR1 SGHNT and CDR2 YENEEA. The DNA of the CDR3 is TGTGCCAGCAGCTTAGATAGGGGACAGGGGGAGGGTTTCGATGGCTACACCTTC. This encodes CASSLDRGQGEGFDGYTF.

The V call is TRBV2, the J call TRBJ1-5; the D is unclear. Deletions cut 1 base from V and 3 bases from J, with 7 bases between. Germline V gives CDR1 SNHLY, CDR2 FYNNEI. CDR3 length equals 14 residues. For the CDR3, the DNA is TGTGCCAGCAGTGAAGTACGACTCAATCAGCCCCAGCATTTT. As protein: CASSEVRLNQPQHF.

This clone turned up a few times. This chain uses TRBV6-2 or TRBV6-3 with TRBJ1-6; D is ambiguous. V lost 2 bases and J lost 6, with 11 bases in between. There are 15 residues in the CDR3. Germline V CDR1 and CDR2: MNHEY, SVGEGT. The CDR3 bases are TGTGCCAGCAGTTACCGGCTCGGGAGTAATTCACCCCTCCACTTT. Translated: CASSYRLGSNSPLHF.

The chain links TRBV4-1 to TRBJ2-7; TRBD1 is a possible D gene (7 bases). The V end was cut by 3 bases, the J end by 3 bases, with 12 bases between. Germline V CDR1 and CDR2: MGHRA, YSYEKL. This CDR3 has 14 amino acids. In DNA form, the CDR3 reads TGCGCCAGCAGCCAGACAGGGAGGAACTACGAGCAGTACTTC. Amino acid sequence: CASSQTGRNYEQYF.

V usage is TRBV6-5 and J usage is TRBJ2-5; 7 bases fit TRBD1. The germline V gene encodes CDR1 MNHEY and CDR2 SVGAGI. CDR3 length: 16 residues. The V gene end was trimmed by 2 bases and the J gene end by 2 bases; junction bases not matched to a gene: 8. The CDR3 is CASSYQGTVLQETQYF. As DNA, the CDR3 is TGTGCCAGCAGTTACCAAGGGACAGTCCTACAAGAGACCCAGTACTTC.

The CDR3 loop is CASSVSASSYNEQFF. The CDR3 DNA sequence: TGTGCCAGCAGCGTTAGCGCGAGCTCCTACAATGAGCAGTTCTTC. The chain employs TRBV7-2 and TRBJ2-1; weak D call: TRBD2 (5 bases). With 5 bases removed from V and 0 bases from J, the gap between germline ends came to 11 bases. CDR1 is SGHTA, CDR2 FQGNSA, per germline. The CDR3 covers 15 residues.

The J gene is TRBJ1-3, the V gene TRBV12-1; TRBD1, the table's D call, was not compared with the DNA. TRBV12-1 is a listed pseudogene. There are 15 residues in the CDR3. CDR3 in amino acids: CASSSDREGGNTIYF. CDR3 nucleotide sequence: TGTGCCAGCAGCTCCGACAGGGAAGGCGGAAACACCATATATTTT.

V gene TRBV2 combines with J gene TRBJ2-3, with 14 bases matching TRBD2. V was clipped by 7 bases and J by 5 bases; unmatched bases: 5. This CDR3 contains 15 residues. The V gene's germline CDR1 is SNHLY and CDR2 FYNNEI. The CDR3 region has the DNA TGTGCCAGCAAATTGGGACTAGCGGGGGTAGATACGCAGTATTTT. Amino acid sequence: CASKLGLAGVDTQYF.

The J gene is TRBJ1-4, the V gene TRBV9, with TRBD1 matching over 7 bases. Trimming cost V 2 bases and J 3 bases; bases outside gene matches: 4. Germline-derived CDR1 and CDR2 are SGDLS and YYNGEE. The length of the CDR3 is 15 residues. CDR3 protein: CASSVRDRSNEKLFF. The CDR3 nucleotides read TGTGCCAGCAGCGTGCGGGACAGATCTAATGAAAAACTGTTTTTT.

V and J are TRBV2 and TRBJ2-1; 12 bases match TRBD2. The CDR3 totals 16 residues. Germline V gene data show CDR1 as SNHLY and CDR2 as FYNNEI. Germline trimming cut 5 bases from V and 3 bases from J; bases unmatched to any gene: 5. The CDR3 reads CASSPLLAGGYNEQFF. The CDR3 region has the DNA TGTGCCAGCAGTCCCCTACTAGCGGGGGGCTACAATGAGCAGTTCTTC.

This chain links TRBV6-2 or TRBV6-3 with TRBJ1-6; no definite D call. Per germline, CDR1 MNHEY and CDR2 SVGEGT. V lost 2 bases and J lost 0, with 5 bases in between. This CDR3 spans 15 amino acids. Here the CDR3 DNA reads TGTGCCAGCAGTTACACGGGCTCCTATAATTCACCCCTCCACTTT. It yields the protein CASSYTGSYNSPLHF.

This clone was counted once. The chain carries TRBV18 and TRBJ2-1; 8 bases map to TRBD2. V was clipped by 1 base and J by 8 bases; unmatched bases: 10. Germline assignment: CDR1 KGHSH and CDR2 LQKENI. CDR3 length equals 16 residues. DNA for the CDR3: TGTGCCAGCTCACCACTAGGCGGGGGGACCGAGCATGAGCAGTTCTTC. It specifies CASSPLGGGTEHEQFF.

The chain joins TRBV19 to TRBJ2-2; the D gene is possibly TRBD2 (5 bases). Trimming pared 9 bases from V and 6 bases from J, leaving 14 bases between. This CDR3 is 13 amino acids long. CDR1 LNHDA and CDR2 SQIVND come from the germline V gene (reference sequence). CDR3 residues: CASHGGVPGELFF. The DNA for the CDR3 is TGTGCCAGCCACGGAGGTGTCCCCGGGGAGCTGTTTTTT.

The chain couples TRBV7-9 to TRBJ1-5, with D possibly TRBD1 on 6 matching bases. The V and J ends lost 5 bases and 7 bases respectively, with 15 bases between them. In germline, CDR1 is SEHNR, CDR2 FQNEAQ (reference sequence). The CDR3 consists of 14 residues. The CDR3 here is CASSPSAGDQPQHF. CDR3 DNA sequence: TGTGCCAGCAGCCCCTCGGCAGGGGACCAGCCCCAGCATTTT.

The chain is built from TRBV10-3 and TRBJ1-2, with 7 bases fitting TRBD1. The CDR3 runs 17 residues. V gave up 6 bases and J gave up 0 bases; unmatched junction bases: 13. CDR1 is ENHRY, CDR2 SYGVKD, per germline. The DNA of the CDR3 is TGTGCCATCAGCGGCCCCACAGGGGCGGTGGCTAACTATGGCTACACCTTC. This translates into CAISGPTGAVANYGYTF.

Only a few counts were recorded for this clone. The chain links TRBV15 to TRBJ2-2; 7 bases match TRBD1. The CDR3 covers 15 residues. Germline V gives CDR1 LNHNV, CDR2 YYDKDF (reference sequence). V shed 4 bases and J 2 bases; nucleotides not matched to a gene: 4. This chain's CDR3 is CATSKTGDNTGELFF. The CDR3 bases are TGTGCCACCAGCAAAACAGGGGACAACACCGGGGAGCTGTTTTTT.

V usage is TRBV6-5 and J usage is TRBJ1-4; D remains ambiguous. The CDR3 extends over 13 amino acids. V shed 2 bases and J shed 10 bases, with 11 bases lying between them. The germline CDR1 and CDR2 sequences are MNHEY and SVGAGI. CDR3 DNA sequence: TGTGCCAGCAGTTACGCACAAGGAGGAAAACTGTTTTTT. Translated, it gives CASSYAQGGKLFF.

The V call is TRBV19, the J call TRBJ1-1; 7 bases agree with TRBD1. V gave up 7 bases and J gave up 4 bases; unmatched junction bases: 18. The CDR3 loop spans 17 amino acids. The V gene's germline CDR1 is LNHDA and CDR2 SQIVND (reference sequence). The DNA for the CDR3 is TGTGCCAGTAAGCCCGCACGACAGGGTCGGGGGAGCACTGAAGCTTTCTTT. Protein product: CASKPARQGRGSTEAFF.

CDR3 sequence (DNA): TGTGCCAGCGGGCAGGCGAACACTGAAGCTTTCTTT. Translated, it gives CASGQANTEAFF. This rearrangement joins TRBV7-9 to TRBJ1-1; D gene unclear. The V end lost 8 bases, the J end lost 1 base, and 8 bases lay between the germline ends. Germline V gene sequence: CDR1 SEHNR, CDR2 FQNEAQ (reference sequence). This CDR3 is built from 12 residues.

The chain recombines TRBV4-3 with TRBJ2-7, with TRBD1 identical over 7 bases. In germline, CDR1 is LGHNA, CDR2 YSLEER. J gave up 7 bases and V 1 base, and 10 bases lay outside the gene matches. The length of the CDR3 is 15 residues. Here the CDR3 DNA reads TGCGCCAGCAGCCAAGCCCGCACAGGGGTCGGGGAGCAGTACTTC. This encodes CASSQARTGVGEQYF.

This clone was detected a few times. The chain is built from TRBV3-1 (or the pseudogene TRBV3-2) and TRBJ2-5; tentatively, D is TRBD2 (6 bases). This CDR3 spans 19 amino acids. V was shortened by 2 bases and J by 5 bases, with 27 bases between the two germline ends. Germline V gives CDR1 LGHDT, CDR2 YNNKEL (reference sequence). The CDR3 sequence is CASSQPPWVGGHWGETQYF. The CDR3 nucleotides read TGTGCCAGCAGCCAACCACCCTGGGTCGGGGGTCATTGGGGGGAGACCCAGTACTTC.

This clone was picked up one time. The rearrangement joins TRBV18 to TRBJ2-3; 11 bases align to TRBD1. Germline loops: CDR1 KGHSH, CDR2 LQKENI. The CDR3 sequence is 16 residues long. J gave up 5 bases and V 6 bases, and 10 bases lay outside the gene matches. CDR3 coding DNA: TGTGCCAGCTCCCCTCCCGGACAGGGGGCTGGAGATACGCAGTATTTT. Residues: CASSPPGQGAGDTQYF.

V is TRBV6-1 and J is TRBJ2-2; the D is unclear. CDR3 length: 16 amino acids. The germline gives CDR1 MNHNS, CDR2 SASEGT. With 1 base removed from V and 2 bases from J, the gap between germline ends came to 11 bases. The CDR3, as DNA: TGTGCCAGCAGTGAAGTAAGTGGCAGAAACACCGGGGAGCTGTTTTTT. Translating gives CASSEVSGRNTGELFF.